The clone carrying this T cell receptor beta chain was picked up many times. The data were obtained in a study of T cells in Graves' hyperthyroidism and ophthalmopathy. TCR beta CDR3 sequences were amplified from RNA transcripts. The HTBI primer set drove a first-round RT-PCR of the TCR CDR3. TCRdb ran MiXCR on the multiplex PCR reads and lists one entry per CDR3 protein. The sample lists some 600,000 distinct CDR3 sequences; approximately 15% were seen once. Germline-derived CDR1 and CDR2 are SGHRS and YFSETQ. The CDR3 has 15 residues. V gave up 3 bases and J gave up 0 bases; unmatched junction bases: 5.

The sequence was obtained from a woman aged 30 to 39 with Graves' hyperthyroidism that later progressed to Graves' ophthalmopathy. Sequencing was done on a sample of blood. The genes are TRBV5-1 and TRBJ1-1, with 7 bases identical to TRBD1. The CDR3 protein is CASSWTGQMNTEAFF. The CDR3 DNA sequence: TGCGCCAGCAGCTGGACAGGCCAAATGAACACTGAAGCTTTCTTT.